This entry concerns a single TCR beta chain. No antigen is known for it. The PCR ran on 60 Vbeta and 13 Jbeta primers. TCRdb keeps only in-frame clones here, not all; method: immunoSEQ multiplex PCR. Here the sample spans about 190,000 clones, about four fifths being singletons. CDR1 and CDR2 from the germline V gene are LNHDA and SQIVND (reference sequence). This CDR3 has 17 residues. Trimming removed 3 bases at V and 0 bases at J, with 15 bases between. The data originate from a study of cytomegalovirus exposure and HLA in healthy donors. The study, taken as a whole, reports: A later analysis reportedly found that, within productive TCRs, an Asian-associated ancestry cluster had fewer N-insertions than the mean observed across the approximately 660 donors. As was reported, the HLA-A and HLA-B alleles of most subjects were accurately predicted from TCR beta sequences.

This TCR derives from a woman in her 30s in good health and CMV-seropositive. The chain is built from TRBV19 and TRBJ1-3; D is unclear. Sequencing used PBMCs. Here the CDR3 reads CASSIGLGDFSGNTIYF. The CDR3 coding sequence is TGTGCCAGTAGTATTGGTCTCGGGGATTTCTCTGGAAACACCATATATTTT.